These 18 T cell receptor beta chains share one sample of origin, sequenced in a study of blood T cells in healthy people across ages. It was with a sample-barcoded 5' primer and a J-beta primer mix that a second PCR of roughly 6 to 12 cycles was run. TCRdb re-called the 5' RACE reads through MiXCR, storing one row per CDR3 protein. This table has about 680,000 distinct CDR3 sequences, 49% appearing once. What was sequenced was blood. Receptors were obtained from a woman between 55 and 75 years old in good health.

This chain links TRBV5-1 with TRBJ2-7, with 12 bases matching TRBD2. The germline V gene encodes CDR1 SGHRS and CDR2 YFSETQ. The CDR3 totals 17 residues. The V segment lost 7 bases and the J segment 1 base; nucleotides outside the gene matches: 12. The CDR3 coding sequence is TGCGCCAGCTCCCAAGGGACTAGCGGGTTCCGTTCCTACGAGCAGTACTTC. Encoded protein: CASSQGTSGFRSYEQYF.

This chain uses TRBV28 with TRBJ2-7; 8 nucleotides match TRBD2. The CDR3 is 15 amino acids. Germline V gene lookup returns CDR1 MDHEN and CDR2 SYDVKM. V lost 5 bases and J lost 0; bases outside the gene matches: 6. CDR3 nucleotides: TGTGCCAGCAGTCGACCGGGACTAGACTCCTACGAGCAGTACTTC. Encoded protein: CASSRPGLDSYEQYF.

The genes are TRBV12-3 or TRBV12-4 and TRBJ1-5; no clear D. Trimming took off 7 bases at V and 4 bases at J, with 14 bases between the two ends. The CDR3 sequence is 14 residues long. The CDR3 here is CASTPGYNNQPQHF. In DNA, the CDR3 is TGTGCCAGCACCCCGGGTTATAATAATCAGCCCCAGCATTTT.

This clonotype appeared a few times. The chain has TRBV18 and TRBJ2-7; D is possibly TRBD1 (6 bases). The length of the CDR3 is 15 residues. Germline V lookup: CDR1 KGHSH, CDR2 LQKENI. V dropped 0 bases and J dropped 1 base, with 10 bases sitting between them. DNA of the CDR3: TGTGCCAGCTCACCACCGGGGACACTTTCCTACGAGCAGTACTTC. This translates into CASSPPGTLSYEQYF.

The CDR3 sequence is CASSLGRFKETQYF. The CDR3, as DNA: TGTGCCAGCAGCTTAGGAAGATTCAAAGAGACCCAGTACTTC. The V call is TRBV7-2, the J call TRBJ2-5; D is uncertain. Germline CDR1 SGHTA, CDR2 FQGNSA. There are 14 residues in the CDR3. V was cut by 1 base and J by 3 bases, with 9 bases left in between. Based on the CDR3 plus reference TRBV7-2 and TRBJ2-5, the full variable domain is GAGVSQSPSNKVTEKGKDVELRCDPISGHTALYWYRQSLGQGLEFLIYFQGNSAPDKSGLPSDRFSAERTGGSVSTLTIQRTQQEDSAVYLCASSLGRFKETQYFGPGTRLLVL.

Ten or more counts support this clonotype. The chain is built from TRBV6-2 or TRBV6-3 and TRBJ2-1; 10 nucleotides line up with TRBD1. This CDR3 contains 17 residues. The junction had 11 bases not matched to a gene; V was cut back by 5 bases and J by 4 bases. Germline V lookup: CDR1 MNHEY, CDR2 SVGEGT. CDR3 DNA: TGTGCCAGCAGTACCGACAGGGGGCTCACCCTATACAATGAGCAGTTCTTC. It specifies CASSTDRGLTLYNEQFF.

In this sample, this clonotype turned up a few times. The chain employs TRBV10-3 and TRBJ2-3; TRBD1 matches 7 bases. The germline CDR1 and CDR2 sequences are ENHRY and SYGVKD. CDR3 length: 15 amino acids. Trimming took 8 bases from V and 3 from J; bases not matched to a gene: 11. This chain's CDR3 is CAIGRGGGGTDTQYF. The CDR3 DNA reads as TGTGCCATCGGAAGAGGGGGCGGTGGGACAGATACGCAGTATTTT.

This clonotype was counted a few times. The chain links TRBV10-3 to TRBJ1-4; no clear D gene. Between the trimmed V and J ends, which lost 2 bases and 7 bases, there was a span of 14 bases. CDR1 and CDR2 from the germline V gene are ENHRY and SYGVKD. The CDR3 has 15 amino acids. This CDR3 is CAISEPNEGGEKLFF. CDR3 nucleotide sequence: TGTGCCATCAGTGAGCCCAACGAGGGAGGTGAAAAACTGTTTTTT.

V is TRBV9 and J is TRBJ1-4; possibly TRBD1 for D (6 bases). The germline V gene has CDR1 SGDLS and CDR2 YYNGEE. V lost 0 bases and J lost 8, with 14 bases in between. This CDR3 is 15 amino acids long. The CDR3: CASSVVSGVGEKLFF. The CDR3 bases are TGTGCCAGCAGCGTAGTGTCAGGGGTTGGAGAAAAACTGTTTTTT.

The table lists this clonotype with many counts. The chain uses TRBV29-1 and TRBJ2-5; no firm D call. Germline CDR1 and CDR2: SQVTM and ANQGSEA. V lost 4 bases to trimming and J lost 5 bases, with 2 bases between them. The CDR3 is 9 residues long. CDR3 region: CSVGETQYF. The CDR3, as DNA: TGCAGCGTTGGGGAGACCCAGTACTTC.

This sequence joins TRBV20-1 and TRBJ2-1, with D hard to call. CDR3 length: 14 residues. Germline V gene sequence: CDR1 DFQATT, CDR2 SNEGSKA (reference sequence). The V end was cut by 3 bases, the J end by 3 bases, with 12 bases between. CDR3 protein: CSARGIQIYNEQFF. For the CDR3, the DNA is TGCAGTGCTAGGGGGATCCAGATCTACAATGAGCAGTTCTTC.

The chain combines TRBV6-2 or TRBV6-3 with TRBJ2-1; unclear D gene. This CDR3 region has 13 residues. V was pared by 6 bases and J by 7 bases, with 13 bases between. Per germline, CDR1 MNHEY and CDR2 SVGEGT. The CDR3 nucleotides read TGTGCCAGCAGCAGTTCAGCACGGAATGAGCAGTTCTTC. Translating it yields CASSSSARNEQFF.

In this sample, this clonotype turned up many times. The V and J genes are TRBV4-3 and TRBJ2-7; D is perhaps TRBD1 (6 bases). V lost 4 bases and J 5 bases, leaving 12 bases between the germline ends. CDR3 length equals 13 residues. Germline V gene data show CDR1 as LGHNA and CDR2 as YSLEER. Written as DNA, the CDR3 is TGCGCCAGCAGCCGGGGGCTAAGAAACGAGCAGTACTTC. This gives the protein CASSRGLRNEQYF.

This chain connects TRBV6-1 to TRBJ2-3; 9 bases map to TRBD1. Trimming cost V 5 bases and J 1 base; bases outside gene matches: 13. CDR3 length: 18 amino acids. Looked up from germline, CDR1 is MNHNS and CDR2 is SASEGT. The CDR3 protein is CASSREPYRGLGTDTQYF. The CDR3 nucleotides are TGTGCCAGCAGTCGCGAACCATACAGGGGGCTCGGCACAGATACGCAGTATTTT.

This clonotype was detected only a few times. The genes are TRBV20-1 and TRBJ2-3; TRBD2 agrees at 8 bases. The CDR3 contains 15 residues. Losses at the gene ends were 5 bases for V and 0 bases for J; bases not matched to a gene: 7. The germline gives CDR1 DFQATT, CDR2 SNEGSKA (reference sequence). CDR3 coding DNA: TGCAGTGCTCTCCGGGTAGCGGGAAGCACAGATACGCAGTATTTT. It yields the protein CSALRVAGSTDTQYF.

This clonotype was picked up a small number of times. The chain recombines TRBV4-1 with TRBJ2-7, with a tentative D call TRBD2 (6 bases). The CDR3 is made up of 15 amino acids. In germline, CDR1 is MGHRA, CDR2 YSYEKL. With 0 bases removed from V and 2 bases from J, the gap between germline ends came to 11 bases. CDR3 residues: CASSQDLREPYEQYF. The CDR3 DNA follows: TGCGCCAGCAGCCAAGATCTCCGGGAGCCCTACGAGCAGTACTTC.

This chain connects TRBV5-1 to TRBJ2-7, with 7 positions matching TRBD1. In germline, CDR1 is SGHRS, CDR2 YFSETQ. J gave up 2 bases and V 4 bases, and 6 bases lay outside the gene matches. This CDR3 is built from 14 residues. Written as DNA, the CDR3 is TGCGCCAGCAGCCCCGCGACAGGGACCTACGAGCAGTACTTC. The encoded protein is CASSPATGTYEQYF.

This clonotype was observed a handful of times. This chain uses TRBV28 with TRBJ2-5, with 8 positions matching TRBD1. The V and J ends lost 0 bases and 2 bases, in that order; junction bases with no gene match: 2. The CDR3 has 15 amino acids. The germline gives CDR1 MDHEN, CDR2 SYDVKM. CDR3 loop: CASSLWGQAQETQYF. The CDR3 DNA reads TGTGCCAGCAGTTTATGGGGACAGGCGCAAGAGACCCAGTACTTC.